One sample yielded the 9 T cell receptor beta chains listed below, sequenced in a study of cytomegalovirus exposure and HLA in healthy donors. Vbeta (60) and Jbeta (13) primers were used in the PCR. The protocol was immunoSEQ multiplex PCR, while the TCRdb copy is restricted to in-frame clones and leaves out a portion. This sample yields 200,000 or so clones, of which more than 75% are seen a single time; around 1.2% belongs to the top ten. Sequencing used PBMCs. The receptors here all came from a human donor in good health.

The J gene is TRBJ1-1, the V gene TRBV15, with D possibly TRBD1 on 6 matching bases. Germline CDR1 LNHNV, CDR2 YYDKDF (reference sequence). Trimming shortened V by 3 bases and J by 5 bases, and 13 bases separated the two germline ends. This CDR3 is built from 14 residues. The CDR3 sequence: CATSSRGRGTEAFF. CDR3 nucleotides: TGTGCCACCAGCAGCAGGGGAAGGGGGACTGAAGCTTTCTTT.

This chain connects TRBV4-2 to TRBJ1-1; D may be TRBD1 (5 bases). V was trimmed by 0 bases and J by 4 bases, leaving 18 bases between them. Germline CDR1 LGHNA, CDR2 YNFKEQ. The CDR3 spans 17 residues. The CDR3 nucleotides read TGTGCCAGCAGCCAAGATGTCTCAGGGCTCCTGAGCACTGAAGCTTTCTTT. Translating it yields CASSQDVSGLLSTEAFF.

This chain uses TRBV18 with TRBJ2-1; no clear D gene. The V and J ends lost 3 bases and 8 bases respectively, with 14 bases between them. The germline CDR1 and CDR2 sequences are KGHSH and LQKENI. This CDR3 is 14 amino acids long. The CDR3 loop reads CASSPPVVVYEQFF. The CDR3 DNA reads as TGTGCCAGCTCACCCCCGGTAGTGGTATATGAGCAGTTCTTC.

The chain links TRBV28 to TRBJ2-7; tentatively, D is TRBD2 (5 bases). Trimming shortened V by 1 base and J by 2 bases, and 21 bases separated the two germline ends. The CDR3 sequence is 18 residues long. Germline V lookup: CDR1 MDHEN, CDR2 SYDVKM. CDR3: CASSLLISVPAPTYEQYF. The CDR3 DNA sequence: TGTGCCAGCAGTTTATTGATTAGCGTACCAGCCCCCACCTACGAGCAGTACTTC.

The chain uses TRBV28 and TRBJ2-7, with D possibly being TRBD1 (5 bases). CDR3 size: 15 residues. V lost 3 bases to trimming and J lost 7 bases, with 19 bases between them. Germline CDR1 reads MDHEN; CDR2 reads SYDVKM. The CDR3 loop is CASSLGQGSLWEQYF. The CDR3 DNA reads TGTGCCAGCAGTTTGGGGCAGGGATCCCTCTGGGAGCAGTACTTC. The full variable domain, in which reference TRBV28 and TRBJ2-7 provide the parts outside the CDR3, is DVKVTQSSRYLVKRTGEKVFLECVQDMDHENMFWYRQDPGLGLRLIYFSYDVKMKEKGDIPEGYSVSREKKERFSLILESASTNQTSMYLCASSLGQGSLWEQYFGPGTRLTVT.

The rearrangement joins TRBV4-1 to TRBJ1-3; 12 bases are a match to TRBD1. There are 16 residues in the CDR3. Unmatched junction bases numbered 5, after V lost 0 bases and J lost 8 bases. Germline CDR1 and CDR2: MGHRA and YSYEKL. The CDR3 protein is CASSQEGTGGEYTIYF. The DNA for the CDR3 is TGCGCCAGCAGCCAAGAGGGGACAGGGGGCGAATACACCATATATTTT.

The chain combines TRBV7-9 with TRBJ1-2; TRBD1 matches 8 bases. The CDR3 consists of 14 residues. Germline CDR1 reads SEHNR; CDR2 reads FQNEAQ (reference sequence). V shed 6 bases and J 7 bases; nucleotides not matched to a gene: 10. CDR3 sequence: CASSSTGDFSGYTF. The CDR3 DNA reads TGTGCCAGCAGTTCGACAGGGGATTTCAGTGGCTACACCTTC.

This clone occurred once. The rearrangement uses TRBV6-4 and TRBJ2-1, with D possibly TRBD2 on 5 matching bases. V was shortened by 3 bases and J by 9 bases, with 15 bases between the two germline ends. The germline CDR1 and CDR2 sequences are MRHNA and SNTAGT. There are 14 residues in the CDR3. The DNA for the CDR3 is TGTGCCAGCAGTGAGACGCCTCGGAGGCCTGAGCAGTTCTTC. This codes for CASSETPRRPEQFF.

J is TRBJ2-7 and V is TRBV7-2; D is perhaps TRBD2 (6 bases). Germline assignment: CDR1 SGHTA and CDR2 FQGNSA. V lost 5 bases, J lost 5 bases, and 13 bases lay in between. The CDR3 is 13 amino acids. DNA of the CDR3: TGTGCCAGCAGCCAATCTAGCGCCCACGAGCAGTACTTC. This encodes CASSQSSAHEQYF.